The rows below give T cell receptor beta chains drawn from one sample of a study of T cell responses to AZD1222 COVID-19 vaccine. Profiling relied on immunoSEQ multiplex PCR, and the TCRdb table lists in-frame clones only, not all of them. The sample has 100,000 to 150,000 clones, roughly 91% seen once. Sample: peripheral blood, taken 28 days after the second AZD1222 dose. The receptors stem from an adult who received the AZD1222 COVID-19 vaccine. The conserved cysteine and the conserved F or W are not part of the CDR3 here. The order of the fields is D gene, V gene, J gene, CDR3 protein. A D gene is named only where the DNA matches it firmly.

>TRBD1|TRBV7-8|TRBJ1-2
ASSLGTGDGYT
>NA|TRBV19|TRBJ2-3
ASSGGRTDTQY
>TRBD1|TRBV5-1|TRBJ2-2
ASSLRTGGTGELF
>NA|TRBV5-1|TRBJ1-3
ASSLANLADSGNTIY
>NA|TRBV19|TRBJ1-1
ASSIGGEGTEAF
>NA|TRBV5-1|TRBJ1-1
ASSFLVGGGVGNTEAF
>TRBD1|TRBV30|TRBJ1-2
AWSQQGSYGYT
>NA|TRBV6-5|TRBJ2-2
ASRSSTTTGELF
>NA|TRBV19|TRBJ1-5
ASIDSADQPQH
>TRBD1|TRBV24-1|TRBJ1-2
ATSERGTGETNGYT
>TRBD1|TRBV11-3|TRBJ1-4
ASSAGQDSNEKLF
>NA|TRBV6-7|TRBJ1-1
ASSSSRYIYTEAF
>TRBD1|TRBV7-2|TRBJ1-2
ASSLTKQGAFYGYT
>NA|TRBV12-3/TRBV12-4|TRBJ1-1
ASSYDTEAF
>TRBD2|TRBV7-2|TRBJ2-5
ASSLQAGVETQY
>NA|TRBV7-2|TRBJ1-2
ASSLVEGGFYGYT
>NA|TRBV5-4|TRBJ2-1
ASNYGEGASGYNEQF
>NA|TRBV10-3|TRBJ2-1
AIRDYNEQF
>TRBD1|TRBV2|TRBJ1-1
ATHLDRARQTEAF
>TRBD2|TRBV19|TRBJ2-1
ASSIAGVTYNEQF
>TRBD2|TRBV15|TRBJ2-1
ATSRDLLAGTGEQF
>NA|TRBV4-3|TRBJ2-5
ASSQEGSQETQY
>TRBD1|TRBV6-5|TRBJ1-2
ASSRSPGTDYGYT
>TRBD2|TRBV4-1|TRBJ2-5
ASSHGAGLAGGPRAETQY
>NA|TRBV7-3|TRBJ1-1
ASSLSLGAEAF
>TRBD2|TRBV7-3|TRBJ2-2
ASSLWGAGATGELF
>TRBD2|TRBV19|TRBJ2-3
ASSELAGGTDTQY
>NA|TRBV7-9|TRBJ2-1
ASARAGGIEQF
>NA|TRBV4-3|TRBJ2-7
ASSQDTAEYYEQY
>NA|TRBV6-5|TRBJ2-3
ASSYSLKPLWY
>NA|TRBV9|TRBJ1-6
ASSVGSYNSPLH
>NA|TRBV30|TRBJ1-2
ACSRDPNGYT
>NA|TRBV5-1|TRBJ1-1
ASSFSGLQPNTEAF
>NA|TRBV30|TRBJ1-1
AWSPGSQGNTEAF
>NA|TRBV7-9|TRBJ1-5
ASSSGQINSNQPQH
>TRBD1|TRBV28|TRBJ2-3
ASSLRLGQGTDTQY
>NA|TRBV5-6|TRBJ1-1
ASSCARTASNTEAF
>TRBD2|TRBV5-6|TRBJ2-3
ASSPRLAASTDTQY
>NA|TRBV18|TRBJ1-1
ASSPEGVINAV
>NA|TRBV7-8|TRBJ2-7
ASSLTEQY
>NA|TRBV29-1|TRBJ2-6
SVEGRTAGSGANVLT
>NA|TRBV15|TRBJ1-2
ATSRPTRDYGYT
>NA|TRBV30|TRBJ1-1
AWSVPWNTEAF
>TRBD1|TRBV4-1|TRBJ1-1
ASSQGGQSGFEAF
>NA|TRBV5-4|TRBJ1-1
ASTTELGDTEAF
>TRBD1|TRBV6-4|TRBJ2-5
ASRYRDRVPGEQY
>TRBD1|TRBV9|TRBJ1-2
ASSAITGAYGYT
>TRBD1|TRBV28|TRBJ1-1
ASSLDRGPEAF
>NA|TRBV6-5|TRBJ2-5
ASGGWDVQETQY
>NA|TRBV5-1|TRBJ2-3
ASSLVGGQDTQY
>TRBD1|TRBV12-3/TRBV12-4|TRBJ1-2
ASRSTGAVGYT
>NA|TRBV4-3|TRBJ2-7
ASSQDQAEQY
>TRBD1|TRBV7-2|TRBJ1-2
ASSSAGGASHGYT
>NA|TRBV5-6|TRBJ2-7
ASSRGFRDTDEQY